This entry lists 15 T cell receptor beta chains sequenced from one sample in a study of cytomegalovirus exposure and HLA in healthy donors. PCR employed 60 Vbeta and 13 Jbeta primers. Clones were read by immunoSEQ multiplex PCR, and TCRdb kept only the in-frame ones, dropping some. The profile covers over 100,000 clones, with 60% to 85% appearing a single time and about 12% taken by the ten largest. Sequencing was done on a sample of PBMCs. The receptors shown here come from a woman aged 40-49 years in good health and CMV-seropositive.

DNA for the CDR3: TGTGCCAGCAGTGAAGCGCGGGATGGCTACACCTTC. The encoded protein is CASSEARDGYTF. This chain joins TRBV6-1 and TRBJ1-2; D gene uncertain. Germline V gene lookup returns CDR1 MNHNS and CDR2 SASEGT. CDR3 length: 12 amino acids. V lost 0 bases to trimming and J lost 6 bases, with 5 bases between them.

The V and J genes are TRBV5-4 and TRBJ1-3; unclear D gene. The CDR3 length is 15 residues. Germline V lookup: CDR1 SGHNT, CDR2 YYREEE (reference sequence). V lost 1 base and J lost 3, with 11 bases in between. The CDR3, as DNA: TGTGCCAGCAGCTTGTCCGGGTTAGGTGGAAACACCATATATTTT. Its translation is CASSLSGLGGNTIYF. The full variable domain, with the rest looked up from reference TRBV5-4 and TRBJ1-3, is ETGVTQSPTHLIKTRGQQVTLRCSSQSGHNTVSWYQQALGQGPQFIFQYYREEENGRGNFPPRFSGLQFPNYSSELNVNALELDDSALYLCASSLSGLGGNTIYFGEGSWLTVV.

The chain recombines TRBV18 with TRBJ2-2, with D possibly being TRBD2 (5 bases). With 8 bases removed from V and 3 bases from J, the gap between germline ends came to 13 bases. The CDR3 runs 14 residues. The V gene's germline CDR1 is KGHSH and CDR2 LQKENI. CDR3 loop: CASRPVGDTGELFF. CDR3 nucleotide sequence: TGTGCCAGCCGGCCGGTCGGGGACACCGGGGAGCTGTTTTTT.

The chain employs TRBV2 and TRBJ1-4; 7 bases map to TRBD1. Germline V gene lookup returns CDR1 SNHLY and CDR2 FYNNEI. V dropped 4 bases and J dropped 7; count of bases not matched to a gene: 6. The CDR3 is 14 residues long. As DNA, the CDR3 is TGTGCCAGCAGTGTAATTCAGGGGGTTGAAAAACTGTTTTTT. Its protein is CASSVIQGVEKLFF.

The V and J genes are TRBV5-1 and TRBJ1-1; D is possibly TRBD1 (5 bases). Germline V gene data show CDR1 as SGHRS and CDR2 as YFSETQ. The CDR3 spans 12 residues. Deletions cut 2 bases from V and 4 bases from J, with 6 bases between. CDR3 sequence: CASSLDSTEAFF. The CDR3 DNA is TGCGCCAGCAGCTTAGACAGCACTGAAGCTTTCTTT.

V usage is TRBV6-1 and J usage is TRBJ1-2, with 7 bases identical to TRBD1. Germline V lookup: CDR1 MNHNS, CDR2 SASEGT. V dropped 7 bases and J dropped 5; count of bases not matched to a gene: 13. This CDR3 is built from 15 residues. This chain's CDR3 is CASKRQGRVSYGYTF. The CDR3 DNA reads as TGTGCCAGCAAACGACAGGGAAGGGTCTCTTATGGCTACACCTTC.

The V and J genes are TRBV19 and TRBJ1-4; D is undetermined. The CDR3 length is 13 residues. Trimming pared 0 bases from V and 11 bases from J, leaving 10 bases between. The germline V gene encodes CDR1 LNHDA and CDR2 SQIVND (reference sequence). CDR3 protein: CASSIDSGEKLFF. The CDR3 nucleotides read TGTGCCAGTAGTATAGACAGCGGGGAGAAACTGTTTTTT.

The chain recombines TRBV19 with TRBJ2-7; D is possibly TRBD2 (5 bases). The CDR3 totals 16 residues. Trimming left V 3 bases short and J 0 bases short, with 15 bases between. Germline values: CDR1 LNHDA, CDR2 SQIVND (reference sequence). The chain's CDR3 is CASSIAGPTNSYEQYF. The CDR3 region has the DNA TGTGCCAGTAGTATTGCGGGTCCAACCAACTCCTACGAGCAGTACTTC.

The chain couples TRBV28 to TRBJ2-7; possible D gene TRBD2, 5 bases. This CDR3 comprises 15 residues. The germline CDR1 and CDR2 sequences are MDHEN and SYDVKM. V lost 3 bases and J lost 2, with 14 bases in between. The CDR3 DNA is TGTGCCAGCAGTTTTCGACCAGAGGGCACCTACGAGCAGTACTTC. Translation: CASSFRPEGTYEQYF.

The sample holds a few counts of this clone. This chain's CDR3 is CASSWSGTGVTETQYF. For the CDR3, the DNA is TGCGCCAGCAGTTGGTCCGGGACAGGGGTAACAGAGACCCAGTACTTC. The rearrangement joins TRBV5-1 to TRBJ2-5, with 10 positions matching TRBD1. Trimming took 5 bases from V and 4 from J; bases not matched to a gene: 11. The CDR3 totals 16 residues. Germline CDR1 SGHRS, CDR2 YFSETQ.

This clone is a singleton in its sample. The chain carries TRBV2 and TRBJ2-1; 8 bases match TRBD2. CDR3 size: 14 residues. J was trimmed by 0 bases and V by 9 bases; bases with no gene match: 4. Germline-derived CDR1 and CDR2 are SNHLY and FYNNEI. CDR3 region: CARSGLGSYNEQFF. In DNA form, the CDR3 reads TGTGCCAGGTCGGGACTAGGCTCCTACAATGAGCAGTTCTTC. Combining the CDR3 with reference TRBV2 and TRBJ2-1 gives the whole variable domain EPEVTQTPSHQVTQMGQEVILRCVPISNHLYFYWYRQILGQKVEFLVSFYNNEISEKSEIFDDQFSVERPDGSNFTLKIRSTKLEDSAMYFCARSGLGSYNEQFFGPGTRLTVL.

This chain links TRBV30 with TRBJ1-4; D gene uncertain. There are 11 residues in the CDR3. Trimming left V 0 bases short and J 11 bases short, with 7 bases between. Germline V gene lookup returns CDR1 GTSNPN and CDR2 SVGIG (reference sequence). The CDR3 bases are TGTGCCTGGAGTGTATTGGGCAAACTGTTTTTT. Its translation: CAWSVLGKLFF.

The chain joins TRBV30 to TRBJ2-3; 13 nucleotides match TRBD2. Germline-derived CDR1 and CDR2 are GTSNPN and SVGIG (reference sequence). The ends lost 5 bases at V and 8 bases at J; junction bases unmatched: 13. The CDR3 extends over 16 amino acids. This CDR3 is CAWGRPGTSGVATQYF. The CDR3 bases are TGTGCCTGGGGTAGACCCGGGACTAGCGGGGTTGCTACGCAGTATTTT.

The chain carries TRBV5-1 and TRBJ2-3, with 9 bases matching TRBD2. This CDR3 has 16 amino acids. The trim removed 1 base at V and 4 bases at J, leaving 7 bases unmatched. Germline V gene data show CDR1 as SGHRS and CDR2 as YFSETQ. The CDR3: CASSLFGGGAADTQYF. CDR3 DNA sequence: TGCGCCAGCAGCTTGTTTGGCGGGGGGGCGGCAGATACGCAGTATTTT.

This clone was seen more than once but under ten times. This chain joins TRBV2 and TRBJ1-5; tentatively, D is TRBD1 (5 bases). This CDR3 has 13 residues. The germline CDR1 and CDR2 sequences are SNHLY and FYNNEI. Trimming took 0 bases from V and 9 from J, leaving 9 bases between them. The CDR3 region is CASSEAPRAPQHF. For the CDR3, the DNA is TGTGCCAGCAGTGAAGCGCCCAGGGCGCCCCAGCATTTT. The whole variable domain, filled in from reference TRBV2 and TRBJ1-5, reads EPEVTQTPSHQVTQMGQEVILRCVPISNHLYFYWYRQILGQKVEFLVSFYNNEISEKSEIFDDQFSVERPDGSNFTLKIRSTKLEDSAMYFCASSEAPRAPQHFGDGTRLSIL.